Following are 25 T cell receptor beta chains from one sample sequenced in a study of blood T cell repertoires in COVID-19. Sequencing used immunoSEQ multiplex PCR; TCRdb keeps in-frame clones, though not all of them. The sample contains about 60,000 clones, about 70% of which appear only once. The sequencing input was peripheral blood. The receptors here all came from a woman older than 75 with acute or convalescent COVID-19.

In its sample, this clone was seen a few times. V and J are TRBV19 and TRBJ2-3, with 10 bases that match TRBD2. The CDR3 has 16 residues. With 3 bases clipped from V and 0 bases from J, the junction kept 3 bases outside the gene matches. Germline V gene lookup returns CDR1 LNHDA and CDR2 SQIVND (reference sequence). CDR3 in DNA: TGTGCCAGTAGTATTGTAGCGGGAGGAAGCACAGATACGCAGTATTTT. Protein product: CASSIVAGGSTDTQYF.

This clone was picked up a small number of times. This chain connects TRBV4-1 to TRBJ1-1; 8 nucleotides align to TRBD1. The germline V gene encodes CDR1 MGHRA and CDR2 YSYEKL. The CDR3 sequence is 15 residues long. J was trimmed by 1 base and V by 2 bases; bases with no gene match: 3. DNA for the CDR3: TGCGCCAGCAGCCAAACCGGGACAGGGAACACTGAAGCTTTCTTT. It codes for CASSQTGTGNTEAFF.

V is TRBV23-1 and J is TRBJ2-2, with 8 bases lining up with TRBD2. TRBV23-1 is filed as an ORF, its function uncertain. The ends lost 0 bases at V and 2 bases at J; junction bases unmatched: 20. There are 22 residues in the CDR3. CDR3 sequence: CASSQSETPQGQTSDNTGELFF. In DNA form, the CDR3 reads TGCGCCAGCAGTCAATCGGAAACCCCTCAGGGTCAGACTAGCGATAACACCGGGGAGCTGTTTTTT.

The gene calls are TRBV28 and TRBJ1-5, with D unclear. The CDR3 totals 15 residues. Germline V gene sequence: CDR1 MDHEN, CDR2 SYDVKM. V dropped 6 bases and J dropped 6 bases, with 18 bases sitting between them. The CDR3 nucleotides are TGTGCCAGCAGCCAAGCGACGGGAGGATTTCAGCCCCAGCATTTT. It codes for CASSQATGGFQPQHF.

This chain links TRBV7-6 with TRBJ2-5; weak D call: TRBD1 (6 bases). The CDR3 is made up of 14 amino acids. Deletions cut 1 base from V and 7 bases from J, with 13 bases between. CDR1 is SGHVS and CDR2 is FNYEAQ in the germline V gene. The CDR3 here is CASSLVRLGGTQYF. For the CDR3, the DNA is TGTGCCAGCAGCTTAGTGAGGCTAGGGGGGACCCAGTACTTC.

This clone was observed once. The V gene is TRBV30, the J gene TRBJ2-1; D not certain. This CDR3 is built from 13 residues. Germline V gene lookup returns CDR1 GTSNPN and CDR2 SVGIG (reference sequence). Trimming cost V 5 bases and J 2 bases, with 10 bases left between them. The CDR3 DNA reads as TGTGCCTGGTCTGGCGGAGCCTACAATGAGCAGTTCTTC. This encodes CAWSGGAYNEQFF.

The chain recombines TRBV7-8 with TRBJ1-3; D remains ambiguous. Trimming cost V 5 bases and J 0 bases, with 8 bases left between them. This CDR3 is built from 14 residues. The germline V gene encodes CDR1 SGHVS and CDR2 FQNEAQ. This CDR3 is CASSPSSSGNTIYF. The CDR3 DNA sequence: TGTGCCAGCAGCCCAAGCTCCTCTGGAAACACCATATATTTT.

The chain recombines TRBV28 with TRBJ1-2; 9 bases fit TRBD1. Germline-derived CDR1 and CDR2 are MDHEN and SYDVKM. The CDR3 length is 15 residues. With V trimmed by 4 bases and J by 4 bases, 7 bases remained unmatched. This chain's CDR3 is CASSSPTGGSYGYTF. CDR3 coding DNA: TGTGCCAGCAGTTCCCCGACAGGGGGAAGCTATGGCTACACCTTC.

The gene calls are TRBV2 and TRBJ2-7; D is perhaps TRBD2 (6 bases). The CDR3 totals 17 residues. V was clipped by 3 bases and J by 6 bases, with 24 bases between them. Germline V gene lookup returns CDR1 SNHLY and CDR2 FYNNEI. The CDR3 DNA sequence: TGTGCCAGCAGTGACTATTGTCCGACCGGAGGGGTTTGCGAGCAGTACTTC. It encodes CASSDYCPTGGVCEQYF.

The rearrangement uses TRBV3-1 (or the pseudogene TRBV3-2) and TRBJ2-1, with TRBD1 matching over 7 bases. V trimming: 6 bases; J trimming: 13 bases; junction bases outside the gene matches: 9. Germline V gene sequence: CDR1 LGHDT, CDR2 YNNKEL (reference sequence). The CDR3 extends over 12 amino acids. As DNA, the CDR3 is TGTGCCAGCAGTATGAGACAGGGAGTACAGTTCTTC. It encodes CASSMRQGVQFF.

The CDR3 DNA reads as TGTGCCAGCAGTTTGCCTCGGCAGGGCTCGGGCAATCAGCCCCAGCATTTT. It translates to CASSLPRQGSGNQPQHF. The chain recombines TRBV28 with TRBJ1-5; the D gene is possibly TRBD1 (5 bases). The CDR3 contains 17 residues. V lost 3 bases to trimming and J lost 2 bases, with 17 bases between them. The germline V gene has CDR1 MDHEN and CDR2 SYDVKM.

The rearrangement joins TRBV19 to TRBJ1-5; tentative D call: TRBD1 (6 bases). The germline V gene has CDR1 LNHDA and CDR2 SQIVND (reference sequence). The CDR3 length is 14 residues. Between the trimmed V and J ends, which lost 3 bases and 3 bases, there was a span of 9 bases. CDR3 sequence: CASSIGQNNQPQHF. The CDR3 DNA reads TGTGCCAGTAGTATTGGACAGAACAATCAGCCCCAGCATTTT.

The chain uses TRBV7-9 and TRBJ1-2; tentatively, D is TRBD1 (5 bases). The germline gives CDR1 SEHNR, CDR2 FQNEAQ (reference sequence). Trimming shortened V by 2 bases and J by 4 bases, and 17 bases separated the two germline ends. This CDR3 is built from 16 residues. DNA for the CDR3: TGTGCCAGCAGCTTAACCGCAGGGTCCCTCGCCTATGGCTACACCTTC. It codes for CASSLTAGSLAYGYTF.

J is TRBJ2-7 and V is TRBV4-3, with 10 nucleotides matching TRBD2. The junction had 2 bases not matched to a gene; V was cut back by 1 base and J by 2 bases. The CDR3 totals 15 residues. The germline CDR1 and CDR2 sequences are LGHNA and YSLEER. The CDR3 sequence: CASSQGTSGTYEQYF. DNA for the CDR3: TGCGCCAGCAGCCAAGGGACTAGCGGTACCTACGAGCAGTACTTC.

This clone showed up just once. This chain uses TRBV7-3 with TRBJ2-5; D is possibly TRBD1 (6 bases). From germline, CDR1 is SGHTA and CDR2 FQGTGA. V gave up 5 bases and J gave up 5 bases, with 12 bases separating them. The CDR3 runs to 13 residues. CDR3 DNA: TGTGCCAGCAGCCAAGGAACAGGGGAGACCCAGTACTTC. It is translated as CASSQGTGETQYF.

The chain joins TRBV9 to TRBJ2-3; 7 bases are shared with TRBD2. J gave up 3 bases and V 4 bases, and 5 bases lay outside the gene matches. The germline V gene encodes CDR1 SGDLS and CDR2 YYNGEE. The CDR3 has 14 amino acids. CDR3 DNA: TGTGCCAGCAGCTGGCGGGAGAGGACAGATACGCAGTATTTT. Its translation is CASSWRERTDTQYF.

J is TRBJ2-7 and V is TRBV5-1, with D possibly being TRBD1 (5 bases). The CDR3 covers 14 residues. Germline values: CDR1 SGHRS, CDR2 YFSETQ. V was shortened by 4 bases and J by 3 bases, with 14 bases between the two germline ends. The CDR3 DNA is TGCGCCAGCAGCCAGCAGGGCTCGCGCTACGAGCAGTACTTC. This sequence encodes CASSQQGSRYEQYF.

This clone occurred a few times. The chain combines TRBV9 with TRBJ1-2; D is uncertain. V gave up 2 bases and J gave up 6 bases, with 14 bases separating them. The V gene's germline CDR1 is SGDLS and CDR2 YYNGEE. CDR3 length: 14 residues. The CDR3 DNA follows: TGTGCCAGCAGCGTCCCGGAGGGCCTGGATGGCTACACCTTC. Its translation is CASSVPEGLDGYTF. Using reference TRBV9 and TRBJ1-2 for the parts outside the CDR3, the full variable domain is DSGVTQTPKHLITATGQRVTLRCSPRSGDLSVYWYQQSLDQGLQFLIQYYNGEERAKGNILERFSAQQFPDLHSELNLSSLELGDSALYFCASSVPEGLDGYTFGSGTRLTVV.

V and J are TRBV28 and TRBJ1-1; tentative D call: TRBD1 (6 bases). Germline assignment: CDR1 MDHEN and CDR2 SYDVKM. The CDR3 totals 14 residues. Trimming took 8 bases from V and 3 from J, leaving 16 bases between them. DNA for the CDR3: TGTGCCAGCGCCCCCCCCAGGGGTGACACTGAAGCTTTCTTT. Translating gives CASAPPRGDTEAFF. The entire variable domain, with the rest obtained from reference TRBV28 and TRBJ1-1, is as follows: DVKVTQSSRYLVKRTGEKVFLECVQDMDHENMFWYRQDPGLGLRLIYFSYDVKMKEKGDIPEGYSVSREKKERFSLILESASTNQTSMYLCASAPPRGDTEAFFGQGTRLTVV.

V is TRBV27 and J is TRBJ2-7, with TRBD1 matching 10 bases. V lost 7 bases and J lost 2; bases outside the gene matches: 8. This CDR3 is built from 15 residues. Germline V lookup: CDR1 MNHEY, CDR2 SMNVEV (reference sequence). The CDR3, as DNA: TGTGCCAGCAACCCACGGGGGACAGGGGCCTACGAGCAGTACTTC. Protein: CASNPRGTGAYEQYF.

This clone was counted a single time. V is TRBV30 and J is TRBJ2-7, with D possibly being TRBD2 (6 bases). V dropped 2 bases and J dropped 2 bases, with 13 bases sitting between them. Germline loops: CDR1 GTSNPN, CDR2 SVGIG (reference sequence). CDR3 length equals 14 residues. CDR3 coding DNA: TGTGCCTGGAGTCGAGGGACTCTAACCTACGAGCAGTACTTC. This codes for CAWSRGTLTYEQYF.

This chain connects TRBV5-1 to TRBJ2-1; 8 bases match TRBD1. Per germline, CDR1 SGHRS and CDR2 YFSETQ. V shed 4 bases, J shed 5 bases, and the junction held 8 bases outside the gene matches. This CDR3 has 15 residues. CDR3 coding DNA: TGCGCCAGCAGCCGGGGACAGGTCTGGGACAATGAGCAGTTCTTC. This translates into CASSRGQVWDNEQFF.

The chain is built from TRBV15 and TRBJ2-7, with 7 bases that match TRBD1. Trimming removed 0 bases from V and 3 bases from J; junction bases left unmatched: 5. CDR3 length: 15 amino acids. Germline V gene data show CDR1 as LNHNV and CDR2 as YYDKDF (reference sequence). CDR3 in amino acids: CATSRDRDRHYEQYF. For the CDR3, the DNA is TGTGCCACCAGCAGAGATCGGGACAGACACTACGAGCAGTACTTC.

This chain connects TRBV7-3 to TRBJ2-1; D not resolved. The CDR3 runs 13 residues. The germline CDR1 and CDR2 sequences are SGHTA and FQGTGA. Trimming shortened V by 11 bases and J by 1 base, and 12 bases separated the two germline ends. CDR3 loop: CACGLGSYNEQFF. The CDR3 nucleotides are TGTGCCTGCGGTTTGGGTTCCTACAATGAGCAGTTCTTC.

This rearrangement joins TRBV5-5 to TRBJ2-2; D may be TRBD1 (6 bases). Germline V gene sequence: CDR1 SGHKS, CDR2 YYEKEE (reference sequence). Trimming took off 4 bases at V and 4 bases at J, with 11 bases between the two ends. This CDR3 is 14 amino acids long. Written as DNA, the CDR3 is TGTGCCAGCAGCCAAGACAGGCTCACCGGGGAGCTGTTTTTT. This translates into CASSQDRLTGELFF.